Listed below are T cell receptor beta chains from one sample, sequenced in a study of shared T cell receptors in the human thymus. Repertoires were generated with immunoSEQ multiplex PCR, while TCRdb's copy carries only in-frame clones and drops some. The profile shows hundreds of thousands of clones, around nine tenths of them singletons. These same records also appear under a second study, on human thymus T cells.

The sequenced sample was thymocytes. The receptors were sampled from a boy in the first two years of life with a congenital heart defect. The CDR3 runs from the conserved cysteine through the conserved F or W. The D gene is left open where the match is weak. Rows give clone size only sometimes, using once, few, many, or a class for an expanded clone.

CDR3 protein	CDR3 DNA	CDR3 length	D gene	V gene	J gene	clone size
CASSPRLAETQYF	TGCGCCAGCAGCCCCCGTTTGGCAGAGACCCAGTACTTC	13	.	TRBV5-1	TRBJ2-5	.
CASSPSSACPYEQYF	TGTGCCAGCAGCCCCAGTAGCGCCTGCCCCTACGAGCAGTACTTC	15	.	TRBV7-9	TRBJ2-7	.
CASSVGGQGANEQYF	TGTGCCAGCAGCGTAGGAGGACAGGGGGCAAACGAGCAGTACTTC	15	TRBD1	TRBV9	TRBJ2-7	.
CASSLSGRGGRLFF	TGTGCCAGCAGTTTATCGGGGAGGGGGGGACGGCTGTTTTTT	14	.	TRBV27	TRBJ1-4	.
CAPPGPDRSGANVLTF	TGTGCCCCCCCCGGCCCCGACAGGTCTGGGGCCAACGTCCTGACTTTC	16	.	TRBV13	TRBJ2-6	once
CASSRLAGGRGEQFF	TGCGCCAGCAGCCGCCTAGCGGGAGGCCGGGGAGAGCAGTTCTTC	15	TRBD2	TRBV4-1	TRBJ2-1	few
CASSTRDSSYEQYF	TGTGCCAGCAGCACCCGGGACAGCTCCTACGAGCAGTACTTC	14	TRBD1	TRBV9	TRBJ2-7	.
CASSVRGGNEQFF	TGTGCCAGCAGCGTAAGGGGGGGGAATGAGCAGTTCTTC	13	.	TRBV9	TRBJ2-1	.
CASSPRPILAGERNEQFF	TGTGCCAGCAGCCCCCGACCTATACTAGCGGGAGAGCGTAATGAGCAGTTCTTC	18	TRBD2	TRBV14	TRBJ2-1	once
CASSNKGSGANTGELFF	TGTGCCAGCAGCAACAAGGGTAGCGGAGCCAACACCGGGGAGCTGTTTTTT	17	.	TRBV21-1	TRBJ2-2	.
CAWRDKTLHEQYF	TGTGCCTGGAGGGACAAAACGCTACACGAGCAGTACTTC	13	.	TRBV30	TRBJ2-7	once
CASSQTPGLAIIGELFF	TGCGCCAGCAGCCAGACCCCGGGACTAGCGATAATCGGGGAGCTGTTTTTT	17	TRBD2	TRBV4-1	TRBJ2-2	.
CASSSTKSGGLNEKLFF	TGTGCCAGCAGTTCGACGAAATCAGGGGGCTTAAATGAAAAACTGTTTTTT	17	TRBD1	TRBV27	TRBJ1-4	.
CASSLLQGNEKLFF	TGTGCCAGCAGTTTATTACAGGGGAATGAAAAACTGTTTTTT	14	TRBD1	TRBV28	TRBJ1-4	.
CASGQGPGYTF	TGTGCCAGCGGACAGGGGCCCGGCTACACCTTC	11	TRBD1	TRBV30	TRBJ1-2	.
CASSQGGGGYEQYF	TGTGCCAGCAGCCAAGGGGGCGGCGGCTACGAGCAGTACTTC	14	.	TRBV14	TRBJ2-7	.
CSVEDYPFTGDTQYF	TGCAGCGTTGAAGATTACCCTTTTACAGGAGATACGCAGTATTTT	15	.	TRBV29-1	TRBJ2-3	.
CASSWAQGPYGYTF	TGCGCCAGCAGCTGGGCGCAGGGTCCCTATGGCTACACCTTC	14	.	TRBV5-1	TRBJ1-2	.
CATSRGLAGGPVSKNIQYF	TGTGCCACCAGCAGAGGGCTAGCGGGAGGGCCTGTAAGCAAAAACATTCAGTACTTC	19	TRBD2	TRBV15	TRBJ2-4	.
CASRRLARVTDTQYF	TGTGCCAGCAGGCGACTAGCCCGGGTCACAGATACGCAGTATTTT	15	TRBD2	TRBV6-5	TRBJ2-3	.
CASSEDLAGGPLSSYNEQFF	TGTGCCAGCAGTGAGGATCTAGCGGGAGGGCCTCTTAGCTCCTACAATGAGCAGTTCTTC	20	TRBD2	TRBV6-4	TRBJ2-1	.
CASSEEEGQTGSLSYEQYF	TGTGCCAGCAGTGAAGAGGAGGGGCAGACAGGGTCCCTCTCCTACGAGCAGTACTTC	19	.	TRBV6-1	TRBJ2-7	.
CASSQDRHRSAFDADTQYF	TGCGCCAGCAGCCAAGATAGGCACCGAAGCGCTTTTGATGCGGATACGCAGTATTTT	19	.	TRBV4-3	TRBJ2-3	.
CASSFTGGFTKNIQYF	TGTGCCAGCAGTTTCACAGGGGGCTTTACCAAAAACATTCAGTACTTC	16	TRBD1	TRBV27	TRBJ2-4	.
CAWSRPGNTEAFF	TGTGCCTGGAGTAGACCAGGGAACACTGAAGCTTTCTTT	13	.	TRBV30	TRBJ1-1	.
CASSNRGGGGSEAFF	TGTGCCAGTTCCAACCGTGGGGGCGGGGGTAGTGAAGCTTTCTTT	15	.	TRBV19	TRBJ1-1	.
CASSGRPIRGRDNEQFF	TGTGCCAGCAGTGGTCGCCCCATCAGGGGACGGGACAATGAGCAGTTCTTC	17	.	TRBV6-4	TRBJ2-1	.
CASTSFSGREQETQYF	TGTGCCAGCACCTCCTTTAGCGGGAGGGAACAAGAGACCCAGTACTTC	16	TRBD2	TRBV28	TRBJ2-5	.
CASSQTGTDNNEQFF	TGCGCCAGCAGCCAGACCGGGACAGACAACAATGAGCAGTTCTTC	15	TRBD1	TRBV4-3	TRBJ2-1	once
CASSVGDRDKDTQYF	TGTGCCAGCAGCGTAGGGGACAGGGATAAGGATACGCAGTATTTT	15	TRBD1	TRBV9	TRBJ2-3	.
CASKRQGLYGYTF	TGTGCCAGCAAACGGCAGGGGCTCTATGGCTACACCTTC	13	.	TRBV21-1	TRBJ1-2	.
CASRLIGASGRVYQETQYF	TGTGCCAGCAGACTTATCGGGGCTAGCGGGAGAGTGTACCAAGAGACCCAGTACTTC	19	TRBD2	TRBV27	TRBJ2-5	few
CASSQEDRGEQFF	TGCGCCAGCAGCCAAGAGGATAGGGGTGAGCAGTTCTTC	13	.	TRBV4-3	TRBJ2-1	once
CASSPGLNQPQHF	TGTGCCAGCAGCCCCGGACTGAATCAGCCCCAGCATTTT	13	.	TRBV27	TRBJ1-5	.
CASSYHLAGGTGSYNEQFF	TGTGCCAGCAGTTACCACCTAGCGGGAGGGACAGGATCCTACAATGAGCAGTTCTTC	19	TRBD2	TRBV28	TRBJ2-1	.
CAISESHRSSYEQYF	TGTGCCATCAGTGAGTCCCACAGAAGCTCCTACGAGCAGTACTTC	15	.	TRBV10-3	TRBJ2-7	.
CASSVGTAHEQFF	TGTGCCAGCAGCGTTGGGACAGCCCATGAGCAGTTCTTC	13	TRBD1	TRBV5-6	TRBJ2-1	.
CASSSTGEWHEQFF	TGTGCCAGCAGCTCGACAGGGGAGTGGCATGAGCAGTTCTTC	14	TRBD1	TRBV7-3	TRBJ2-1	.
CASSQDHGLAGKWRKETQYF	TGCGCCAGCAGCCAAGATCACGGACTAGCGGGAAAGTGGCGCAAAGAGACCCAGTACTTC	20	TRBD2	TRBV4-1	TRBJ2-5	.
CASAILGTGGKGTEAFF	TGTGCCAGCGCCATCTTAGGGACAGGGGGAAAAGGCACTGAAGCTTTCTTT	17	TRBD1	TRBV27	TRBJ1-1	once
CASSRDTYYEQYF	TGTGCCAGCAGCAGGGACACCTACTACGAGCAGTACTTC	13	.	TRBV14	TRBJ2-7	.
CASSVPGTSGMSVPTRQYF	TGTGCCAGCAGTGTTCCCGGGACTAGCGGGATGTCAGTCCCTACGAGGCAGTACTTC	19	TRBD2	TRBV2	TRBJ2-7	.
CASSPSAGGETQYF	TGTGCCAGCTCACCATCCGCGGGGGGAGAGACCCAGTACTTC	14	TRBD2	TRBV18	TRBJ2-5	.
CASSGYGSNTEAFF	TGTGCCAGCTCGGGTTATGGGTCGAACACTGAAGCTTTCTTT	14	.	TRBV6-5	TRBJ1-1	.
CASSQDCPPEGSYEQYF	TGTGCCAGCAGCCAAGACTGCCCACCGGAGGGATCCTACGAGCAGTACTTC	17	.	TRBV14	TRBJ2-7	.
CASSLAEREFSDTQYF	TGTGCCAGCAGCTTAGCCGAGCGGGAGTTTTCAGATACGCAGTATTTT	16	TRBD2	TRBV13	TRBJ2-3	.
CASSSGLSSYNEQFF	TGTGCCAGCAGTTCTGGGCTTAGCTCCTACAATGAGCAGTTCTTC	15	.	TRBV27	TRBJ2-1	once
CASSPGQGDRIPKYEQYF	TGCGCCAGCAGCCCCGGCCAGGGGGACAGAATCCCAAAGTACGAGCAGTACTTC	18	TRBD1	TRBV5-1	TRBJ2-7	.
CASSFVAGATDTQYF	TGCGCCAGCAGCTTTGTAGCGGGAGCCACAGATACGCAGTATTTT	15	TRBD2	TRBV5-1	TRBJ2-3	once
CASSLGQVVYEQYF	TGTGCCAGCAGTTTAGGTCAGGTGGTCTACGAGCAGTACTTC	14	.	TRBV28	TRBJ2-7	once
CASSRQGFDTEAFF	TGTGCCAGCAGCCGTCAGGGTTTTGACACTGAAGCTTTCTTT	14	.	TRBV5-4	TRBJ1-1	.
CASGLVTGASTGELFF	TGTGCTAGTGGTTTGGTTACAGGGGCCTCCACCGGGGAGCTGTTTTTT	16	TRBD1	TRBV12-5	TRBJ2-2	.
CAISEVSLPPETQYF	TGTGCCATCAGTGAGGTTAGCCTCCCCCCCGAGACCCAGTACTTC	15	.	TRBV10-3	TRBJ2-5	once
CASSQVRDTSPYEQYF	TGTGCCAGCAGCCAAGTCCGGGACACCTCCCCCTACGAGCAGTACTTC	16	.	TRBV4-2	TRBJ2-7	.
CASSYQDRGCETQYF	TGTGCCAGCAGTTACCAGGACAGGGGATGCGAGACCCAGTACTTC	15	TRBD1	TRBV6-6	TRBJ2-5	once